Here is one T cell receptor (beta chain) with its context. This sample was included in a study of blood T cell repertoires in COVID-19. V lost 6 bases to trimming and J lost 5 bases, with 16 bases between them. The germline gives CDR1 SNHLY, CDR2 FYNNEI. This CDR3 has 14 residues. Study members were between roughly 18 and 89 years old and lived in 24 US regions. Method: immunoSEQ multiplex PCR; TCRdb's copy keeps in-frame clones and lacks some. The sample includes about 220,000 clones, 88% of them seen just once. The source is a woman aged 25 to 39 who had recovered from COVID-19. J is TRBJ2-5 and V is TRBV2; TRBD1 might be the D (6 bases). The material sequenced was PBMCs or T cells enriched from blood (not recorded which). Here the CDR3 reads CASSQIRGQETQYF. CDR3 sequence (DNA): TGTGCCAGCAGCCAAATCAGAGGACAGGAGACCCAGTACTTC.